This is a list of T cell receptor beta chains from one sample in a study of OX40 agonist ivuxolimab in advanced cancers. Repertoires were generated with immunoSEQ multiplex PCR, while TCRdb's copy carries only in-frame clones and drops some. The sample yields tens of thousands of clones, roughly 89% seen once. The sample in question was CD4+ or CD8+ T cells sorted from blood, obtained in a trial of the OX40 agonist ivuxolimab. These receptors all stem from an adult with an advanced solid tumor such as melanoma, head and neck, liver or kidney cancer. CDR3s include the opening cysteine and the closing phenylalanine or tryptophan. Each record gives: J gene, clone size, V gene, D gene, CDR3 DNA, CDR3 protein. A D gene is named only where the DNA matches it firmly. Only some rows state a clone size, as once, few, many or a class for expanded clones.

j_gene: TRBJ2-2; abundance: NA; v_gene: TRBV27; d_gene: TRBD1; CDR3nt: TGTGCCACCCAGGTCTTGGATGGGAGACAGGGGGCCGGGGAGCTGTTTTTT; CDR3aa: CATQVLDGRQGAGELFF
j_gene: TRBJ2-6; abundance: NA; v_gene: TRBV19; d_gene: NA; CDR3nt: TGTGCCAGCCAAGCCGTCCGACAGGCACCAGGGGCCAACGTCCTGACTTTC; CDR3aa: CASQAVRQAPGANVLTF
j_gene: TRBJ1-1; abundance: NA; v_gene: TRBV6-1; d_gene: TRBD1; CDR3nt: TGTGCCAGCAGTGACCACAGGGGAATGAACACTGAAGCTTTCTTT; CDR3aa: CASSDHRGMNTEAFF
j_gene: TRBJ2-7; abundance: NA; v_gene: TRBV7-2; d_gene: TRBD1; CDR3nt: TGTGCCAGCAGCTTTAAGGGGACAGGGAATTACGAGCAGTACTTC; CDR3aa: CASSFKGTGNYEQYF
j_gene: TRBJ2-1; abundance: once; v_gene: TRBV5-1; d_gene: TRBD2; CDR3nt: TGCGCCAGCAGCTTGGTCGGGGGGAGCTCCTACAATGAGCAGTTCTTC; CDR3aa: CASSLVGGSSYNEQFF
j_gene: TRBJ2-7; abundance: NA; v_gene: TRBV28; d_gene: TRBD2; CDR3nt: TGTGCCTCACACCTTAGCGGGACCTCCTACGAGCAGTACTTC; CDR3aa: CASHLSGTSYEQYF
j_gene: TRBJ2-5; abundance: few; v_gene: TRBV7-2; d_gene: NA; CDR3nt: TGTGCCAGCAGCTTAGGTCGTCCCGGGACGGAGACCCAGTACTTC; CDR3aa: CASSLGRPGTETQYF
j_gene: TRBJ2-1; abundance: NA; v_gene: TRBV6-5; d_gene: NA; CDR3nt: TGTGCCAGCAGTTACTCGGGTCTGAGCTCCTACAATGAGCAGTTCTTC; CDR3aa: CASSYSGLSSYNEQFF
j_gene: TRBJ1-1; abundance: NA; v_gene: TRBV6-6; d_gene: TRBD1; CDR3nt: TGTGCCAGCAGTTACGGCAGGGGGCGGTCGAACACTGAAGCTTTCTTT; CDR3aa: CASSYGRGRSNTEAFF
j_gene: TRBJ2-3; abundance: NA; v_gene: TRBV30; d_gene: TRBD2; CDR3nt: TGTGCCTGGAGTCCTAGCGGGAGCATGGCAGATACGCAGTATTTT; CDR3aa: CAWSPSGSMADTQYF
j_gene: TRBJ2-5; abundance: once; v_gene: TRBV14; d_gene: NA; CDR3nt: TGTGCCAGCAGCCAGGATCGGCTAGAGACCCAGTACTTC; CDR3aa: CASSQDRLETQYF
j_gene: TRBJ1-2; abundance: NA; v_gene: TRBV19; d_gene: TRBD1; CDR3nt: TGTGCCACCTCCAAGGGACAGGGGGCCCCTGGCTACACCTTC; CDR3aa: CATSKGQGAPGYTF
j_gene: TRBJ2-3; abundance: NA; v_gene: TRBV9; d_gene: NA; CDR3nt: TGTGCCAGCAGCGTAGCGGGAACTAGCACAGATACGCAGTATTTT; CDR3aa: CASSVAGTSTDTQYF
j_gene: TRBJ2-5; abundance: NA; v_gene: TRBV27; d_gene: NA; CDR3nt: TGTGCCAGCAGCCTAACAGTACAAGAGACCCAGTACTTC; CDR3aa: CASSLTVQETQYF
j_gene: TRBJ2-6; abundance: NA; v_gene: TRBV5-1; d_gene: NA; CDR3nt: TGCGCCAGCAGCTTGCAGGGGTCTGAGGCCAACGTCCTGACTTTC; CDR3aa: CASSLQGSEANVLTF
j_gene: TRBJ1-3; abundance: NA; v_gene: TRBV10-2; d_gene: NA; CDR3nt: TGCGCCAGCAGTGAGAGTCAAAGAAACACCATATATTTT; CDR3aa: CASSESQRNTIYF
j_gene: TRBJ2-3; abundance: NA; v_gene: TRBV6-5; d_gene: NA; CDR3nt: TGTGCCAGCAGTTTTCAGGGGCGAGCAGATACGCAGTATTTT; CDR3aa: CASSFQGRADTQYF
j_gene: TRBJ1-1; abundance: NA; v_gene: TRBV30; d_gene: NA; CDR3nt: TGTGCCTGGAGCCACACAGTGAACACTGAAGCTTTCTTT; CDR3aa: CAWSHTVNTEAFF
j_gene: TRBJ2-3; abundance: NA; v_gene: TRBV29-1; d_gene: NA; CDR3nt: TGCAGCGCGGGGGTAGCTAGGGGCACAGATACGCAGTATTTT; CDR3aa: CSAGVARGTDTQYF
j_gene: TRBJ1-2; abundance: NA; v_gene: TRBV30; d_gene: NA; CDR3nt: TGTGCCTGGAGTGTGATACAGGGTACGGCTGGCTACACCTTC; CDR3aa: CAWSVIQGTAGYTF
j_gene: TRBJ1-2; abundance: once; v_gene: TRBV28; d_gene: NA; CDR3nt: TGTGCCAGCAGTTTATTTGGAGGGGTCCCCTCTAACTATGGCTACACCTTC; CDR3aa: CASSLFGGVPSNYGYTF
j_gene: TRBJ1-1; abundance: NA; v_gene: TRBV6-5; d_gene: NA; CDR3nt: TGTGCCAGCAGTTGGAAAATTCAGAACACTGAAGCTTTCTTT; CDR3aa: CASSWKIQNTEAFF
j_gene: TRBJ2-3; abundance: NA; v_gene: TRBV6-1; d_gene: TRBD2; CDR3nt: TGTGCCACCGGAGCGGGAGCGGGGACAGATACGCAGTATTTT; CDR3aa: CATGAGAGTDTQYF
j_gene: TRBJ2-4; abundance: NA; v_gene: TRBV9; d_gene: TRBD2; CDR3nt: TGTGCCAGCTCGGGAGGTGCGGGAGTGGGCATTCAGTACTTC; CDR3aa: CASSGGAGVGIQYF
j_gene: TRBJ2-7; abundance: NA; v_gene: TRBV18; d_gene: NA; CDR3nt: TGTGCCAGCTCACCAGTGGAGGGCGACGAGCAGTACTTC; CDR3aa: CASSPVEGDEQYF
j_gene: TRBJ2-3; abundance: once; v_gene: TRBV19; d_gene: NA; CDR3nt: TGTGCCAGTAGTTTAGCTGCAGAGCACACAGATACGCAGTATTTT; CDR3aa: CASSLAAEHTDTQYF
j_gene: TRBJ2-7; abundance: NA; v_gene: TRBV10-3; d_gene: NA; CDR3nt: TGTGCCATCAGTGGGGGGATTTACGAGCAGTACTTC; CDR3aa: CAISGGIYEQYF
j_gene: TRBJ2-2; abundance: NA; v_gene: TRBV6-1; d_gene: TRBD2; CDR3nt: TGTGCCAGCAGTGCGGGGGGAAACACCGGGGAGCTGTTTTTT; CDR3aa: CASSAGGNTGELFF
j_gene: TRBJ2-7; abundance: NA; v_gene: TRBV11-3; d_gene: TRBD1; CDR3nt: TGTGCCAGCAGCTCGGGGACAGCCTACGAGCAGTACTTC; CDR3aa: CASSSGTAYEQYF
j_gene: TRBJ2-1; abundance: NA; v_gene: TRBV6-6; d_gene: TRBD2; CDR3nt: TGTGCCAGCAGACCCCGACTAGCGGGAGGCCGAGAGCAGTTCTTC; CDR3aa: CASRPRLAGGREQFF
j_gene: TRBJ1-4; abundance: NA; v_gene: TRBV9; d_gene: NA; CDR3nt: TGTGCCAGCAGCGTCCTCAGTGGTCCTAATGAAAAACTGTTTTTT; CDR3aa: CASSVLSGPNEKLFF
j_gene: TRBJ2-2; abundance: NA; v_gene: TRBV5-1; d_gene: NA; CDR3nt: TGCGCCAGCAGCTTGCCAGGGCCCTCCAAGAACACCGGGGAGCTGTTTTTT; CDR3aa: CASSLPGPSKNTGELFF
j_gene: TRBJ1-1; abundance: NA; v_gene: TRBV13; d_gene: NA; CDR3nt: TGTGCCAGCAGCGCCCCGCCCGGGTCCGAAGCTTTCTTT; CDR3aa: CASSAPPGSEAFF
j_gene: TRBJ1-2; abundance: NA; v_gene: TRBV11-2; d_gene: NA; CDR3nt: TGTGCCAGCAGCTCTTCTACAGCAGGCTACACCTTC; CDR3aa: CASSSSTAGYTF
j_gene: TRBJ1-5; abundance: once; v_gene: TRBV7-9; d_gene: NA; CDR3nt: TGTGCCAGCAGCAATTCAGGGACTGAGAATCAGCCCCAGCATTTT; CDR3aa: CASSNSGTENQPQHF
j_gene: TRBJ2-3; abundance: NA; v_gene: TRBV5-4; d_gene: TRBD1; CDR3nt: TGTGCCAGCAGCCGGAGGGACAGGGCCCCATTGGGTACGCAGTATTTT; CDR3aa: CASSRRDRAPLGTQYF
j_gene: TRBJ2-7; abundance: NA; v_gene: TRBV27; d_gene: TRBD1; CDR3nt: TGTGCCAGCAGCCGCCCGGGACAGGGGGTCAACGAGCAGTACTTC; CDR3aa: CASSRPGQGVNEQYF
j_gene: TRBJ1-4; abundance: NA; v_gene: TRBV7-2; d_gene: TRBD1; CDR3nt: TGTGCCAGCAGCTTATTGGCAGGGGGTAATGAAAAACTGTTTTTT; CDR3aa: CASSLLAGGNEKLFF
j_gene: TRBJ2-5; abundance: NA; v_gene: TRBV10-3; d_gene: TRBD2; CDR3nt: TGTGCCATCAGTCCGGTGGGAGGGCAAGAGACCCAGTACTTC; CDR3aa: CAISPVGGQETQYF